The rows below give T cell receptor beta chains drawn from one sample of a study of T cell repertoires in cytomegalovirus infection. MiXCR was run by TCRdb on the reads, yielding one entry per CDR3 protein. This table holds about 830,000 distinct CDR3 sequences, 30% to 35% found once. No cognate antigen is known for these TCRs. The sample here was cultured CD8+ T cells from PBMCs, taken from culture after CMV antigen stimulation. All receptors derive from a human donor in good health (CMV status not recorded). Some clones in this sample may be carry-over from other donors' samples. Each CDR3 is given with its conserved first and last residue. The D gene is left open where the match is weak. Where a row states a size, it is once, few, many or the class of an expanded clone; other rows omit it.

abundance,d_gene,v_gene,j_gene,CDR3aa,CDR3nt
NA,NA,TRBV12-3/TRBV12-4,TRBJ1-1,CASSSRRAPEAFF,TGTGCCAGCAGCTCTCGCAGGGCCCCTGAAGCTTTCTTT
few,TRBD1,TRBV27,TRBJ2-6,CASSVKGQGSGANVLTF,TGTGCCAGCAGTGTCAAGGGACAGGGGTCTGGGGCCAACGTCCTGACTTTC
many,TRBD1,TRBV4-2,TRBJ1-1,CASSKREGANEAFF,TGTGCCAGCAGCAAAAGAGAGGGGGCCAATGAAGCTTTCTTT
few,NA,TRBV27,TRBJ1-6,CASRWGLRGSPLHF,TGTGCCAGCCGCTGGGGCCTGCGTGGTTCACCCCTCCACTTT
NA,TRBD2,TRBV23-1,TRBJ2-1,CASSQGGLGLAKSSYNEQFF,TGCGCCAGCAGTCAAGGAGGTCTGGGACTAGCGAAGAGCTCCTACAATGAGCAGTTCTTC
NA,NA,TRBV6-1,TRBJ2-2,CASSRLGGRRTGELFF,TGTGCCAGCAGTAGATTGGGGGGGCGCCGGACCGGGGAGCTGTTTTTT
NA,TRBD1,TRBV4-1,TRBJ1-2,CASSQDGQGLSGYTF,TGCGCCAGCAGCCAGGACGGACAGGGTCTGAGTGGCTACACCTTC
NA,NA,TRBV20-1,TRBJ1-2,CSARDWVGGYGYTF,TGCAGTGCTAGAGATTGGGTAGGAGGCTATGGCTACACCTTC
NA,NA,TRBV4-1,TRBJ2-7,CASSPGTNTYEQYF,TGCGCCAGCAGCCCCGGGACAAATACCTACGAGCAGTACTTC
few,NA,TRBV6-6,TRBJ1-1,CASSYWAETMNTEAFF,TGTGCCAGCAGTTACTGGGCAGAAACGATGAACACTGAAGCTTTCTTT
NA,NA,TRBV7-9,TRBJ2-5,CASSLLFSGQETQYF,TGTGCCAGCAGCTTATTGTTCTCGGGGCAAGAGACCCAGTACTTC
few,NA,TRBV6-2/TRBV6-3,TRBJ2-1,CASSYDPGNEQFF,TGTGCCAGCAGTTACGATCCTGGCAATGAGCAGTTCTTC
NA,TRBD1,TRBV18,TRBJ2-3,CASSRQGRADTQYF,TGTGCCAGCTCACGACAGGGGCGGGCAGATACGCAGTATTTT
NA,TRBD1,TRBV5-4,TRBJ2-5,CASSSGQGLGETQYF,TGTGCCAGCAGCTCTGGACAGGGTTTGGGCGAGACCCAGTACTTC
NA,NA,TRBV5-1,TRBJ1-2,CASSLLEQPPSFYGYTF,TGCGCCAGCAGCTTGCTGGAGCAGCCTCCATCTTTCTATGGCTACACCTTC
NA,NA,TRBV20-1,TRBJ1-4,CSARDHAGYNEKLFF,TGCAGTGCTAGAGATCATGCCGGTTATAATGAAAAACTGTTTTTT
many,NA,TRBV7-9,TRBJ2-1,CASSFLAPVEQFF,TGTGCCAGCAGCTTTTTAGCCCCAGTTGAGCAGTTCTTC
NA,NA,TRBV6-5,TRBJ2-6,CASGDPGLPFSGANVLTF,TGTGCCAGCGGGGACCCAGGTCTACCCTTCTCTGGGGCCAACGTCCTGACTTTC
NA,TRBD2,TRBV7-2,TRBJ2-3,CASRKTASGARGDTQYF,TGTGCCAGCAGAAAAACGGCCAGCGGGGCCCGGGGAGATACGCAGTATTTT
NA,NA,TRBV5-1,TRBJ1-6,CASSWDRSSYNSPLHF,TGCGCCAGCAGCTGGGACCGCAGCTCCTATAATTCACCCCTCCACTTT
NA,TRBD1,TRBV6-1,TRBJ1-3,CASSELQGASNTIYF,TGTGCCAGCAGTGAACTACAGGGGGCCAGTAACACCATATATTTT
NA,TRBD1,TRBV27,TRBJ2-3,CASSRRTGSTDTQYF,TGTGCCAGCAGTAGGCGGACAGGAAGCACAGATACGCAGTATTTT
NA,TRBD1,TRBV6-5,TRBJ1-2,CASSWQGAIDGYTF,TGTGCCAGCAGTTGGCAGGGGGCCATAGATGGCTACACCTTC
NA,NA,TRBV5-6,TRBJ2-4,CASSTTLAKNIQYF,TGTGCCAGCAGTACCACGTTAGCCAAAAACATTCAGTACTTC
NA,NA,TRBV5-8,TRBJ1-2,CASSPMWAFRADYGYTF,TGTGCCAGCAGCCCAATGTGGGCCTTCAGGGCGGACTATGGCTACACCTTC
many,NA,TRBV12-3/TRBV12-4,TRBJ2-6,CASSLSGTGANVLTF,TGTGCCAGCAGTTTGAGCGGCACTGGGGCCAACGTCCTGACTTTC
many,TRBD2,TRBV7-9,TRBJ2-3,CASSAQWGLATADTQYF,TGTGCCAGCAGCGCCCAGTGGGGACTAGCAACGGCAGATACGCAGTATTTT
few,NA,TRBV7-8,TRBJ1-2,CASSLYGNTNYGYTF,TGTGCCAGCAGCTTATATGGCAATACTAACTATGGCTACACCTTC
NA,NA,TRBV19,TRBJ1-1,CASQTGDTEAFF,TGTGCCAGCCAAACCGGGGACACTGAAGCTTTCTTT
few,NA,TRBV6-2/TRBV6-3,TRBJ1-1,CASSSKIEAFF,TGTGCCAGCAGTTCCAAAATTGAAGCTTTCTTT
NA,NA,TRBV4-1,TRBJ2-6,CASSRTSEGQTGANVLTF,TGCGCCAGCAGCCGGACCTCAGAGGGTCAAACTGGGGCCAACGTCCTGACTTTC
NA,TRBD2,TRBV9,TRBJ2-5,CASSVGLAGGPGETQYF,TGTGCCAGCAGCGTAGGACTAGCGGGGGGGCCGGGAGAGACCCAGTACTTC
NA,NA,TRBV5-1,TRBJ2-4,CASSLIREPTAKNIQYF,TGCGCCAGCAGCTTAATCCGGGAACCTACCGCCAAAAACATTCAGTACTTC
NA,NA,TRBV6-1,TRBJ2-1,CASSWGRGEQFF,TGTGCCAGCAGCTGGGGCAGGGGTGAGCAGTTCTTC
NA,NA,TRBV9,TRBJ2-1,CASSPPRTAGNEQFF,TGTGCCAGCAGCCCCCCCCGGACAGCTGGCAATGAGCAGTTCTTC
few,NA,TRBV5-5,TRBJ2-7,CASSGGTVNAYEQYF,TGTGCCAGCAGCGGCGGGACAGTCAACGCCTACGAGCAGTACTTC